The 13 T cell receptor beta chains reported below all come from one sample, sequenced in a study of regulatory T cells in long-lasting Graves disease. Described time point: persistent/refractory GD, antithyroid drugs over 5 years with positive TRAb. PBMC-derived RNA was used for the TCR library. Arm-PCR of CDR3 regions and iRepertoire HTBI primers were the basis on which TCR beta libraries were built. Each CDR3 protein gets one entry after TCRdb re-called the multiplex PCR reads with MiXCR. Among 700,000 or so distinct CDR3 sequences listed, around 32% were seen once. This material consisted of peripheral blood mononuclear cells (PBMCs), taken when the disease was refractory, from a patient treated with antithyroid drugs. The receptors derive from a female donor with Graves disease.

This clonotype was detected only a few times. CDR3 in DNA: TGTGCCAGCTCACCGGAAATTAATCAGCCCCAGCATTTT. It translates to CASSPEINQPQHF. This sequence joins TRBV18 and TRBJ1-5; D is unresolved. Per germline, CDR1 KGHSH and CDR2 LQKENI. This CDR3 spans 13 amino acids. Trimming pared 3 bases from V and 4 bases from J, leaving 7 bases between.

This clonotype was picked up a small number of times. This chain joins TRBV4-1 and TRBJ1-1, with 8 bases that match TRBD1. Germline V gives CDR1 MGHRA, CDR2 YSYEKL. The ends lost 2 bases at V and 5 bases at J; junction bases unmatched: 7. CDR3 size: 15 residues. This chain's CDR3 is CASSQRGQGKTEAFF. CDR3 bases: TGCGCCAGCAGCCAAAGAGGACAGGGTAAAACTGAAGCTTTCTTT.

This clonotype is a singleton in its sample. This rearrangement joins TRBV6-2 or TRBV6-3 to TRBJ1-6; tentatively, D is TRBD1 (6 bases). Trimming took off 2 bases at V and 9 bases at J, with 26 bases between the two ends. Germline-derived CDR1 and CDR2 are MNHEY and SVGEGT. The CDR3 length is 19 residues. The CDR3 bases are TGTGCCAGCAGTTACACCTCGGAGGGGGTGGGCCCCTCGGGTTCACCCCTCCACTTT. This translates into CASSYTSEGVGPSGSPLHF.

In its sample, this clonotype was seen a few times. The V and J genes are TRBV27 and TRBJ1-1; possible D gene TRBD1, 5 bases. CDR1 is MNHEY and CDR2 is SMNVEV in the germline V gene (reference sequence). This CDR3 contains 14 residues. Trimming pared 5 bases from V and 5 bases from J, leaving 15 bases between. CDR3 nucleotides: TGTGCCAGCAGTCCCCTCGGGGGTGGGACTGAAGCTTTCTTT. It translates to CASSPLGGGTEAFF.

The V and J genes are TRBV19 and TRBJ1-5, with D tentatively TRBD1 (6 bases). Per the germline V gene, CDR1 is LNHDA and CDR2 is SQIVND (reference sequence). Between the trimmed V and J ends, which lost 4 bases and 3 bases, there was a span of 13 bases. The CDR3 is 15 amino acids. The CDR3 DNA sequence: TGTGCCAGTAGTAAAGACGGGGGCCCCAATCAGCCCCAGCATTTT. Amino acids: CASSKDGGPNQPQHF.

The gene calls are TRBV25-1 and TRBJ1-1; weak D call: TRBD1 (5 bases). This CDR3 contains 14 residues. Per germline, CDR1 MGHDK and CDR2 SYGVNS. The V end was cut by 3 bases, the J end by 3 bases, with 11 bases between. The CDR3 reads CASSDLGGYTEAFF. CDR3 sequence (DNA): TGTGCCAGCAGTGACCTGGGGGGGTACACTGAAGCTTTCTTT.

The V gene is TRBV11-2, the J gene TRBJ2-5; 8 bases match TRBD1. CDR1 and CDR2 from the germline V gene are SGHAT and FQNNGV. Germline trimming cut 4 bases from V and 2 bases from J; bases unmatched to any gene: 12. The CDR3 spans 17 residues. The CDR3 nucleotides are TGTGCCAGCAGCTCCCTGAGGGGGACAGGCGATCAAGAGACCCAGTACTTC. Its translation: CASSSLRGTGDQETQYF.

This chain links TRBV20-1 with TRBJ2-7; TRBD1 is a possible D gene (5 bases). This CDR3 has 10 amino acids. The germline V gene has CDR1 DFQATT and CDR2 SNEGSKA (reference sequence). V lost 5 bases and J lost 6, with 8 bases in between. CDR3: CSAGASEQYF. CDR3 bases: TGCAGTGCTGGGGCTTCCGAGCAGTACTTC.

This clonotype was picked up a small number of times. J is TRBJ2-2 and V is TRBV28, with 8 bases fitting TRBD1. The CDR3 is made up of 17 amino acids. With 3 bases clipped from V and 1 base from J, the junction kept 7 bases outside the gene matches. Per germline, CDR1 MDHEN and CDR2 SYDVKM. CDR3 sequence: CASSLAGGVMNTGELFF. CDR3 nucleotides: TGTGCCAGCAGTTTGGCAGGGGGCGTGATGAACACCGGGGAGCTGTTTTTT.

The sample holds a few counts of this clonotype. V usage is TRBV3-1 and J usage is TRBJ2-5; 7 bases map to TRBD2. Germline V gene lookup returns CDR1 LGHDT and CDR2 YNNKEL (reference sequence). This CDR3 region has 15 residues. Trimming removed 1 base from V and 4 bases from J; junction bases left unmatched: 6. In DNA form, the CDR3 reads TGTGCCAGCAGCCAAGCTCGGACTAGTCGAGAGACCCAGTACTTC. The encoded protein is CASSQARTSRETQYF.

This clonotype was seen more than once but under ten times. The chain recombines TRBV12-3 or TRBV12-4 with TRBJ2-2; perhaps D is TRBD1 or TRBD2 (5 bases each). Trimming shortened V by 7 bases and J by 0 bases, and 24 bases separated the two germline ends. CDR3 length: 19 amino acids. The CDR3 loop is CASTNTSLRGGANTGELFF. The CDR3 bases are TGTGCCAGCACCAATACCTCTCTCCGGGGCGGAGCGAACACCGGGGAGCTGTTTTTT.

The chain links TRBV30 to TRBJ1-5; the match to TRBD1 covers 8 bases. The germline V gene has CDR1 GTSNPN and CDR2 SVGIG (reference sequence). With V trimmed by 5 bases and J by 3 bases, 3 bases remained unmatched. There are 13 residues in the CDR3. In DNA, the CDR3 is TGTGCCTGGGACAGGGGTGTCAATCAGCCCCAGCATTTT. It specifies CAWDRGVNQPQHF.

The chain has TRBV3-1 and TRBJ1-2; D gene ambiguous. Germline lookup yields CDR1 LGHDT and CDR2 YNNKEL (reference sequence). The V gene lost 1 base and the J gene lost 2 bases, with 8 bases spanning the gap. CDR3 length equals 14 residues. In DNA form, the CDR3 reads TGTGCCAGCAGCCAAGTAGACGGAAACTATGGCTACACCTTC. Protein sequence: CASSQVDGNYGYTF.